This is a list of T cell receptor beta chains from one sample in a study of blood T cell repertoires in COVID-19. Produced via immunoSEQ multiplex PCR; TCRdb's table is partial and in-frame only. The sample records 220,000 or so clones, 82% being singletons. Material for sequencing was peripheral blood. All receptors derive from a woman over 75 with COVID-19, enrolled during active disease. Each CDR3 is given with its conserved first and last residue. The D gene is left open where the match is weak. Clone size is not always given. Where it is, it says once, few, many or a class for expanded clones.

-	TRBV6-5	TRBD1	TRBJ1-1	13	TGTGCCAGCACCCGGACAGGGGTGACTGAAGCTTTCTTT	CASTRTGVTEAFF
few	TRBV19	-	TRBJ2-2	14	TGTGCCAGTAGTATAGTCAGTGCTGCCGGGGAGCTGTTTTTT	CASSIVSAAGELFF
-	TRBV28	TRBD1	TRBJ1-1	14	TGTGCCAGCAGTTTACCCGGACAGGGGACTGAAGCTTTCTTT	CASSLPGQGTEAFF
-	TRBV29-1	TRBD1	TRBJ1-4	15	TGCAGCGTTGAAGATCTTTCGGGACAGGGGGGAAAACTGTTTTTT	CSVEDLSGQGGKLFF
-	TRBV5-1	-	TRBJ2-3	14	TGCGCCAGCAGCTGGGGGGAATCCACAGATACGCAGTATTTT	CASSWGESTDTQYF
-	TRBV19	TRBD1	TRBJ1-1	15	TGTGCCAGTAGTAAGACAGGGGGCGCGGGGACTGAAGCTTTCTTT	CASSKTGGAGTEAFF
-	TRBV30	-	TRBJ1-3	10	TGTGCCGGAGGGCAAAACACCATATATTTT	CAGGQNTIYF
-	TRBV10-3	-	TRBJ2-3	15	TGTGCCATCAGTGAGCCGGACAGAAGCACAGATACGCAGTATTTT	CAISEPDRSTDTQYF
-	TRBV11-2	-	TRBJ1-2	15	TGTGCCAGCAGCTTAGACGTGCGGCAAAACTATGGCTACACCTTC	CASSLDVRQNYGYTF
-	TRBV6-5	TRBD1	TRBJ2-2	13	TGTGCCAGCGGGACAGGGGTTGCCGGGGAGCTGTTTTTT	CASGTGVAGELFF
-	TRBV27	TRBD2	TRBJ2-1	15	TGTGCCAGCAGTTTTCTGGGTAGCGGGGGATATGAGCAGTTCTTC	CASSFLGSGGYEQFF
-	TRBV3-1/TRBV3-2	-	TRBJ2-3	14	TGTGCCAGCAGCCGCGGGGTTTCCGCAGATACGCAGTATTTT	CASSRGVSADTQYF
-	TRBV5-6	-	TRBJ2-6	16	TGTGCCAGCAGCTTGGCCCACAGGGCTGGGGCCAACGTCCTGACTTTC	CASSLAHRAGANVLTF
-	TRBV18	-	TRBJ1-5	14	TGTGCCAGCTCACCGATAGATAGCAATCAGCCCCAGCATTTT	CASSPIDSNQPQHF
-	TRBV30	-	TRBJ1-1	14	TGTGCCCTAGGGGGGGGCTCCCGGAACACTGAAGCTTTCTTT	CALGGGSRNTEAFF
-	TRBV7-2	-	TRBJ1-4	15	TGTGCCAGCAGCCCTAGAGGTACCCAGGGGGAAAAACTGTTTTTT	CASSPRGTQGEKLFF
-	TRBV6-5	-	TRBJ2-3	14	TGTGCCAGCAGTCTAGCGCCGGCAACAGATACGCAGTATTTT	CASSLAPATDTQYF
-	TRBV12-3/TRBV12-4	-	TRBJ2-3	13	TGTGCCAGCAGTTTCCTTAGCACAGATACGCAGTATTTT	CASSFLSTDTQYF
-	TRBV7-2	TRBD2	TRBJ2-2	14	TGTGCCAGCAGCTTAGGGGGGGGACCCGGGGAGCTGTTTTTT	CASSLGGGPGELFF
-	TRBV7-6	-	TRBJ1-1	13	TGTGCCAGCAGCTTCACAGGGTCAACTGAAGCTTTCTTT	CASSFTGSTEAFF
-	TRBV7-3	-	TRBJ1-1	13	TGTGCCAGCAGCTTTGGTAGGAACACTGAAGCTTTCTTT	CASSFGRNTEAFF
-	TRBV2	-	TRBJ2-5	15	TGTGCCAGCAGGCGACTAGTGGGGCCCCAAGAGACCCAGTACTTC	CASRRLVGPQETQYF
-	TRBV6-5	-	TRBJ1-2	14	TGTGCCAGCAGGGACTGGGGGGATGGGAATGGCTACACCTTC	CASRDWGDGNGYTF
once	TRBV28	-	TRBJ2-5	16	TGTGCCAGCAGTTTACAGGCCCGCTTGCAGGGAGGGACCCAGTACTTC	CASSLQARLQGGTQYF
-	TRBV25-1	-	TRBJ2-6	13	TGTGCGAGTAGCCCCTCTGGGGCCAACGTCCTGACTTTC	CASSPSGANVLTF
-	TRBV5-4	TRBD1	TRBJ2-2	17	TGTGCCAGCAGCACGGGACAGGGGGGCGGGGTTTTCGGGGAGCTGTTTTTT	CASSTGQGGGVFGELFF
-	TRBV24-1	-	TRBJ1-1	13	TGTGCCACCAGTGATCCAAGCAGGACTGAAGCTTTCTTT	CATSDPSRTEAFF
once	TRBV5-1	TRBD2	TRBJ2-1	17	TGCGCCAGCAGCTTGAGGTATCGTACTAGCGGGCTGGGGGAGCAGTTCTTC	CASSLRYRTSGLGEQFF
-	TRBV7-8	-	TRBJ1-1	15	TGTGCCAGCACTGCCAGGGTTTTTCTGGACACTGAAGCTTTCTTT	CASTARVFLDTEAFF
-	TRBV21-1	-	TRBJ1-2	19	TGTGCCAGCAGCTTAACTCGTGGGACAGCCCAGGCTGGGAAGTATGGCTACACCTTC	CASSLTRGTAQAGKYGYTF
-	TRBV25-1	-	TRBJ1-6	14	TGTGCCAGCAGTGCCATGCCGACAGCTTCACCCCTCCACTTT	CASSAMPTASPLHF
-	TRBV6-5	TRBD2	TRBJ2-3	14	TGTGCCAGCAGACAAGGACTAGCCCGAGATACGCAGTATTTT	CASRQGLARDTQYF
-	TRBV5-1	-	TRBJ1-1	14	TGCGCCAGCAGCTTAATAAGAGATGTTCCTGAAGCTTTCTTT	CASSLIRDVPEAFF
few	TRBV14	-	TRBJ1-6	13	TGTGCCAGCAGTTGGCAGTATAATTCACCCCTCCACTTT	CASSWQYNSPLHF
-	TRBV7-6	TRBD1	TRBJ2-5	16	TGTGCCAGCAGCTTAAAACCGGACAGGATCCAAGAGACCCAGTACTTC	CASSLKPDRIQETQYF
-	TRBV11-2	TRBD2	TRBJ2-3	19	TGTGCCAGCAGCCAAGGGACTAGCGGGGTCCCGGTAGCCACAGATACGCAGTATTTT	CASSQGTSGVPVATDTQYF
-	TRBV5-6	TRBD1	TRBJ1-2	15	TGTGCCAGCAGCTGGGGACAGGGGGCTCCTTATGGCTACACCTTC	CASSWGQGAPYGYTF
-	TRBV12-3/TRBV12-4	TRBD1	TRBJ1-2	13	TGTGCCAGCAGTTTAAGACAGGGGAGGGGCTACACCTTC	CASSLRQGRGYTF
-	TRBV7-9	TRBD1	TRBJ2-1	15	TGTGCCAGCAGCCCGGGACAGGGAACCTACAATGAGCAGTTCTTC	CASSPGQGTYNEQFF
-	TRBV6-5	TRBD1	TRBJ1-4	13	TGTGCCAGCAGTTATGACAGGGGGGAAAAACTGTTTTTT	CASSYDRGEKLFF
-	TRBV5-6	-	TRBJ2-2	12	TGTGCCAGCAGGCGTGTTCCCGGGGAGCTGTTTTTT	CASRRVPGELFF
-	TRBV6-2/TRBV6-3	TRBD1	TRBJ1-2	15	TGTGCCAGCAGTTACCCAGGACAGGGAAGTTATGGCTACACCTTC	CASSYPGQGSYGYTF
-	TRBV6-5	TRBD2	TRBJ2-3	16	TGTGCCAGCCGTTACTTGACTAGCGGAGGCACAGATACGCAGTATTTT	CASRYLTSGGTDTQYF
-	TRBV18	-	TRBJ2-1	15	TGTGCCAGCTCACCTGGCGACAGCTTCAGAAATGAGCAGTTCTTC	CASSPGDSFRNEQFF
-	TRBV3-1/TRBV3-2	TRBD1	TRBJ2-7	14	TGTGCCAGCAGCCAAGTGCGGGACAGGGGCGAGCAGTACTTC	CASSQVRDRGEQYF
-	TRBV6-5	TRBD1	TRBJ1-2	15	TGTGCCAGCAGTTCGGCCGGGACAGGGGGACTTGGCTACACCTTC	CASSSAGTGGLGYTF
-	TRBV12-5	-	TRBJ2-3	13	TGTGCTAGTGGTTCCTCCGGGGCAGATACGCAGTATTTT	CASGSSGADTQYF
-	TRBV28	TRBD1	TRBJ1-5	17	TGTGCCAGCAGGACGGACAGGGGGGTATTTGGCAATCAGCCCCAGCATTTT	CASRTDRGVFGNQPQHF
-	TRBV7-3	TRBD2	TRBJ2-1	15	TGTGCCAGCAGCTTACTAGCGGGGGGGACTAATGAGCAGTTCTTC	CASSLLAGGTNEQFF
-	TRBV5-1	TRBD1	TRBJ1-2	14	TGCGCCAGCAGCCACTCTGACACAGGGGATGGCTACACCTTC	CASSHSDTGDGYTF
few	TRBV9	-	TRBJ1-3	15	TGTGCCAGCAGCCCCTCTGGGGGCGGTGGAAACACCATATATTTT	CASSPSGGGGNTIYF
-	TRBV2	TRBD2	TRBJ2-2	17	TGTGCCAGCAGTCCTAGGAGAGCGGGAGAGGGGACCGGGGAGCTGTTTTTT	CASSPRRAGEGTGELFF
-	TRBV15	TRBD1	TRBJ2-7	14	TGTGCCACCCGTGAGGGACAGGACCTTTATGAGCAGTACTTC	CATREGQDLYEQYF
-	TRBV6-2/TRBV6-3	-	TRBJ1-4	15	TGTGCCAGCAGTTACGCCGACAAGGCTAATGAAAAACTGTTTTTT	CASSYADKANEKLFF
-	TRBV6-5	-	TRBJ1-5	15	TGTGCCAGCAGTTACTCGGAGTTGCTGAATCAGCCCCAGCATTTT	CASSYSELLNQPQHF
-	TRBV5-5	-	TRBJ1-3	17	TGTGCCAGCAGCTTGGAAGCGGGACTATCCTCTGGAAACACCATATATTTT	CASSLEAGLSSGNTIYF
-	TRBV2	TRBD2	TRBJ2-5	11	TGTGCCAGCTGGGGAGGGGAGACCCAGTACTTC	CASWGGETQYF